These T cell receptor beta chains were read from a single sample in a study of early stage breast cancer tumors. Clones were sequenced by immunoSEQ multiplex PCR, and TCRdb holds only the in-frame ones, with some missing. Here the sample spans approximately 20,000 clones, about 83% being singletons. Sequenced sample: blood. Receptors originate from a person aged 70 to 85 with breast cancer. Each CDR3 is given with its conserved first and last residue.

v_call	j_call	cdr3_aa
TRBV10-3	TRBJ2-1	CAISADRVAYNEQFF
TRBV5-6	TRBJ2-5	CASSLMGGPQETQYF
TRBV6-6	TRBJ1-2	CASSYLADYGYTF
TRBV7-9	TRBJ1-3	CASSLDRGLNPPGNTIYF
TRBV27	TRBJ2-2	CASRGRKNTGELFF
TRBV28	TRBJ1-2	CASSLGTVLYGYTF
TRBV2	TRBJ2-7	CASSELDRGPYEQYF
TRBV19	TRBJ2-1	CASNPRRDTSGYNEQFF
TRBV6-5	TRBJ1-5	CASSPRHVSNQPQHF
TRBV19	TRBJ1-1	CASSIEGQTNTEAFF
TRBV7-8	TRBJ2-2	CASSRTGQNTGELFF
TRBV19	TRBJ1-1	CASSAQNDRGRRKAFF
TRBV5-1	TRBJ1-1	CASSNRGPTEAFF
TRBV5-1	TRBJ1-5	CASSSGGGNQPQHF
TRBV9	TRBJ2-3	CASSVGSHSSDTQYF
TRBV9	TRBJ2-1	CASSVAAGGYNEQFF
TRBV20-1	TRBJ2-3	CSARDPRGQYF
TRBV30	TRBJ1-4	CAWMRALGGGEKLFF
TRBV5-1	TRBJ2-4	CASSPGGDPWIQYF
TRBV4-1	TRBJ1-4	CASSPAGARSNEKLFF
TRBV28	TRBJ1-5	CASSWGPTGIYSNQPQHF
TRBV4-1	TRBJ1-6	CASSQDESSYNSPLHF
TRBV5-4	TRBJ2-1	CASSSGTSGGKEQFF
TRBV19	TRBJ1-5	CASSIGSPGGNQPQHF
TRBV19	TRBJ1-1	CASRTIQGNTEAFF
TRBV5-1	TRBJ1-4	CASSVTGTNEKLFF
TRBV7-8	TRBJ2-3	CASSRSGGEPTDTQYF
TRBV18	TRBJ2-1	CASSPNNEQFF
TRBV20-1	TRBJ1-2	CSARIRGYYTF
TRBV10-2	TRBJ1-5	CASSESRGQPQHF
TRBV2	TRBJ2-1	CASRRAGGPGTGQEQFF